Sequencing of this TCR beta chain was carried out in a study of blood T cell repertoires in COVID-19. Study in general: Collection of acute and convalescent COVID-19 samples took place in the United States, Italy and Spain. PBMCs, B-cell-depleted T cells, or T cells provided the cDNA or gDNA that made up the material.

In the original processing: Estimation of nucleated cell counts was performed using reference gene primer amplification. TCRdb's table, derived via immunoSEQ multiplex PCR, lists solely in-frame clones and lacks some. The V and J calls and clone size were taken over from that table, and D and trimming were inferred from the DNA. The data contain roughly 240,000 clones, 86% of them seen just once; the ten biggest clones take up about 1.7%. Germline V gene sequence: CDR1 LNHDA, CDR2 SQIVND (reference sequence). This CDR3 has 13 residues. V lost 8 bases to trimming and J lost 1 base, with 11 bases between them.

Sequencing input: peripheral blood. The chain employs TRBV19 and TRBJ1-1, with unresolved D. The receptor comes from a woman aged 60-75 years who had recovered from COVID-19. Written as DNA, the CDR3 is TGTGCCAGTGCGTCCCAGGCGAACACTGAAGCTTTCTTT. Encoded protein: CASASQANTEAFF.